This T cell receptor (beta chain) was captured by sequencing in a study of blood T cell repertoires in COVID-19. Turning to the study itself: T cells, B-cell-depleted T cells, or PBMCs supplied cDNA or gDNA.

V lost 4 bases to trimming and J lost 1 base, with 8 bases between them. Germline V lookup: CDR1 SGHNT, CDR2 YYREEE (reference sequence). The CDR3 is 13 residues long. The protocol was immunoSEQ multiplex PCR, while the TCRdb copy is restricted to in-frame clones and leaves out a portion. The data show roughly 200,000 clones, around 80% seen once. This clonotype was sampled from a man aged 40-50 years with acute or convalescent COVID-19. Sequencing was carried out using peripheral blood. The genes are TRBV5-4 and TRBJ2-5; D might be TRBD1 (6 bases). CDR3: CASSRDIQETQYF. The CDR3 region has the DNA TGTGCCAGCAGCAGGGACATCCAAGAGACCCAGTACTTC.